This T cell receptor beta chain was profiled in a study of OX40 agonist ivuxolimab in advanced cancers. The wider study: Partial responses occurred in three patients (one hepatocellular carcinoma, two cutaneous melanoma).

Germline V gene sequence: CDR1 MRHNA, CDR2 SNTAGT. V was trimmed by 10 bases and J by 1 base, leaving 16 bases between them. CDR3 length equals 14 residues. The assay was immunoSEQ multiplex PCR, and TCRdb's table has in-frame clones only and misses some. The top ten hold 37% of the sample, which has tens of thousands of clones, about 83% seen once. The gene calls are TRBV6-4 and TRBJ1-1; D gene unclear. The specimen was CD4+ or CD8+ T cells sorted from blood, collected in a trial of the OX40 agonist ivuxolimab. This TCR came from an adult with an advanced solid tumor such as melanoma, head and neck, liver or kidney cancer. CDR3 sequence reads: CATRPATRNTEAFF. The CDR3 region has the DNA TGTGCCACCCGCCCGGCGACCCGGAACACTGAAGCTTTCTTT.